These 21 T cell receptor beta chains were all obtained from the same sample, sequenced in a study of cytomegalovirus exposure and HLA in healthy donors. The PCR made use of 60 Vbeta and 13 Jbeta primers. TCRdb keeps only in-frame clones here, not all; method: immunoSEQ multiplex PCR. Among about 120,000 clones listed, approximately 9.4% were seen once. The sequenced sample consisted of PBMCs. All receptors derive from a man aged 25 to 40 in good health and CMV-seronegative.

This clone was seen more than once but under ten times. The chain uses TRBV13 and TRBJ2-3; 9 nucleotides align to TRBD2. V shed 5 bases, J shed 0 bases, and the junction held 6 bases outside the gene matches. This CDR3 region has 16 residues. Germline V lookup: CDR1 PRHDT, CDR2 FYEKMQ (reference sequence). CDR3 sequence (DNA): TGTGCCAGCAGCGCCAGGACTAGCGCTAGCACAGATACGCAGTATTTT. Protein sequence: CASSARTSASTDTQYF.

A few counts support this clone. V and J are TRBV28 and TRBJ2-5; TRBD2 aligns across 9 bases. Germline V gives CDR1 MDHEN, CDR2 SYDVKM. After removal of 3 bases from V and 6 bases from J, the junction contained 11 bases not matched to a gene. CDR3 length: 16 amino acids. The CDR3 DNA reads as TGTGCCAGCAGTTTCATGCGGGAGGGACCTACTAAGACCCAGTACTTC. It codes for CASSFMREGPTKTQYF.

This clone was picked up a small number of times. The chain uses TRBV28 and TRBJ1-2; D is unclear. Between the trimmed V and J ends, which lost 3 bases and 3 bases, there was a span of 14 bases. Germline V lookup: CDR1 MDHEN, CDR2 SYDVKM. CDR3 size: 15 residues. CDR3 region: CASSFPTGRDYGYTF. CDR3 nucleotides: TGTGCCAGCAGTTTCCCGACGGGGAGAGACTATGGCTACACCTTC.

V is TRBV18 and J is TRBJ1-1, with a possible D match to TRBD1 (5 bases). Germline-derived CDR1 and CDR2 are KGHSH and LQKENI. This CDR3 contains 14 residues. V was pared by 1 base and J by 8 bases, with 14 bases between. As DNA, the CDR3 is TGTGCCAGCTCACCACGTCAGGGTACGGACGAAGCTTTCTTT. Protein product: CASSPRQGTDEAFF.

This sequence joins TRBV25-1 and TRBJ2-2; TRBD1 might be the D (6 bases). The V gene lost 6 bases and the J gene lost 3 bases, with 14 bases spanning the gap. Germline V gene lookup returns CDR1 MGHDK and CDR2 SYGVNS. CDR3 length: 15 amino acids. CDR3 protein: CASSRRQAYTGELFF. The CDR3 DNA is TGTGCCAGCAGCCGCAGACAGGCGTACACCGGGGAGCTGTTTTTT.

There are a few counts of this clone. The chain employs TRBV25-1 and TRBJ2-5, with 12 bases that match TRBD1. Germline loops: CDR1 MGHDK, CDR2 SYGVNS. The CDR3 consists of 16 residues. The trim removed 6 bases at V and 4 bases at J, leaving 9 bases unmatched. The CDR3 region is CASSQGQGAWAETQYF. The CDR3 DNA follows: TGTGCCAGCAGCCAGGGACAGGGGGCCTGGGCAGAGACCCAGTACTTC.

This clone was recorded a few times. The J gene is TRBJ2-3, the V gene TRBV20-1; maybe TRBD1 (6 bases). Looked up from germline, CDR1 is DFQATT and CDR2 is SNEGSKA (reference sequence). V was pared by 6 bases and J by 8 bases, with 12 bases between. This CDR3 spans 11 amino acids. Here the CDR3 DNA reads TGCAGTGCGAGGCTACAGGGTACGCAGTATTTT. Amino acid sequence: CSARLQGTQYF.

The V call is TRBV6-5, the J call TRBJ2-5; 14 bases fit TRBD2. The CDR3 extends over 15 amino acids. Germline assignment: CDR1 MNHEY and CDR2 SVGAGI. J was trimmed by 9 bases and V by 7 bases; bases with no gene match: 10. The CDR3 DNA reads TGTGCCAGCACCGGGGGGACTAGCGGGGGCTATTCCCAGTACTTC. Its translation is CASTGGTSGGYSQYF.

This sequence joins TRBV6-1 and TRBJ2-7; D not certain. CDR3 length: 13 residues. In germline, CDR1 is MNHNS, CDR2 SASEGT. V lost 5 bases and J lost 3, with 11 bases in between. CDR3 residues: CASSKGPVYEQYF. CDR3 DNA: TGTGCCAGCAGTAAAGGGCCCGTCTACGAGCAGTACTTC.

The V and J genes are TRBV30 and TRBJ1-5; 8 bases are a match to TRBD1. The CDR3 runs to 15 residues. Germline-derived CDR1 and CDR2 are GTSNPN and SVGIG (reference sequence). With 0 bases clipped from V and 1 base from J, the junction kept 2 bases outside the gene matches. The CDR3 DNA follows: TGTGCCTGGAGTGTACAGGGGGACAGCAATCAGCCCCAGCATTTT. This sequence encodes CAWSVQGDSNQPQHF.

This clone showed up just a few times. An end of the junction does not agree with germline; a read error may underlie this. This rearrangement joins TRBV18 to TRBJ1-2; weak D call: TRBD1 (6 bases). The CDR3 runs to 14 residues. The V gene's germline CDR1 is KGHSH and CDR2 LQKENI. The CDR3 DNA reads as TGTGTCAGCTCACCACCTTCAGCAGGGACAGGCTACACCTTC. It is translated as CVSSPPSAGTGYTF.

The chain is built from TRBV7-2 and TRBJ2-7, with 8 bases identical to TRBD1. In germline, CDR1 is SGHTA, CDR2 FQGNSA. CDR3 length: 14 amino acids. Trimming cost V 5 bases and J 5 bases; bases outside gene matches: 8. DNA of the CDR3: TGTGCCAGCAGCATCGACAGGGGCTTAAACGAGCAGTACTTC. Residues: CASSIDRGLNEQYF.

The chain links TRBV19 to TRBJ2-5, with 9 positions matching TRBD1. This CDR3 region has 16 residues. V was pared by 5 bases and J by 5 bases, with 12 bases of the junction left unmatched. Per the germline V gene, CDR1 is LNHDA and CDR2 is SQIVND (reference sequence). The CDR3 coding sequence is TGTGCCAGTAGTCTCACGCCGGGACAGGGAAGGGAGACCCAGTACTTC. Encoded protein: CASSLTPGQGRETQYF. Based on the CDR3 plus reference TRBV19 and TRBJ2-5, the full variable domain is DGGITQSPKYLFRKEGQNVTLSCEQNLNHDAMYWYRQDPGQGLRLIYYSQIVNDFQKGDIAEGYSVSREKKESFPLTVTSAQKNPTAFYLCASSLTPGQGRETQYFGPGTRLLVL.

The chain employs TRBV19 and TRBJ1-5; perhaps TRBD1 as D (6 bases). The V end lost 10 bases, the J end lost 3 bases, and 19 bases lay between the germline ends. CDR3 length: 15 residues. CDR1 is LNHDA, CDR2 SQIVND, per germline (reference sequence). CDR3 DNA: TGTGCCACTCGGGGGGGGGCCGGGCTCAATCAGCCCCAGCATTTT. This codes for CATRGGAGLNQPQHF.

The DNA for the CDR3 is TGTGCCAGCAGTTTTCGAGCTAACTATGGCTACACCTTC. It is translated as CASSFRANYGYTF. The chain couples TRBV27 to TRBJ1-2; no clear D. Per germline, CDR1 MNHEY and CDR2 SMNVEV (reference sequence). V dropped 3 bases and J dropped 0 bases, with 5 bases sitting between them. There are 13 residues in the CDR3.

Only a few counts were recorded for this clone. V and J are TRBV5-5 and TRBJ2-3; a possible D gene is TRBD1 (5 bases). The CDR3 extends over 15 amino acids. V lost 0 bases and J 6 bases, leaving 14 bases between the germline ends. Germline V lookup: CDR1 SGHKS, CDR2 YYEKEE (reference sequence). The CDR3 DNA reads as TGTGCCAGCAGCTTGGACGGACATACTGCGGATACGCAGTATTTT. Translation gives CASSLDGHTADTQYF.

This chain links TRBV7-9 with TRBJ2-1, with D possibly being TRBD2 (5 bases). Germline lookup yields CDR1 SEHNR and CDR2 FQNEAQ (reference sequence). CDR3 length: 13 amino acids. V was clipped by 0 bases and J by 12 bases, with 12 bases between them. The CDR3 nucleotides are TGTGCCAGCAGCTTAGCGGGAGCCCATCTGCAGTTCTTC. Protein product: CASSLAGAHLQFF. The full variable domain, rest sourced from reference TRBV7-9 and TRBJ2-1, is DTGVSQNPRHKITKRGQNVTFRCDPISEHNRLYWYRQTLGQGPEFLTYFQNEAQLEKSRLLSDRFSAERPKGSFSTLEIQRTEQGDSAMYLCASSLAGAHLQFFGPGTRLTVL.

This clone was seen a few times. V gene TRBV28 combines with J gene TRBJ1-2, with 7 nucleotides matching TRBD1. The CDR3 totals 13 residues. The trim removed 6 bases at V and 8 bases at J, leaving 9 bases unmatched. The germline gives CDR1 MDHEN, CDR2 SYDVKM. The DNA for the CDR3 is TGTGCCAGCAGCACAGGGGTGGGGTCAGGCTACACCTTC. Translating it yields CASSTGVGSGYTF.

The table lists this clone with a few counts. The rearrangement joins TRBV25-1 to TRBJ2-7, with D possibly matching TRBD2 (5 bases). The CDR3 has 15 residues. The ends were cut back, 5 bases at V and 0 bases at J, with 14 bases in the middle. Per the germline V gene, CDR1 is MGHDK and CDR2 is SYGVNS. The CDR3 is CASSPQRTSSYEQYF. The DNA of the CDR3 is TGTGCCAGCAGTCCACAGCGGACCAGCTCCTACGAGCAGTACTTC.

The chain is built from TRBV10-3 and TRBJ2-1; 9 nucleotides match TRBD2. CDR3 length: 15 amino acids. From germline, CDR1 is ENHRY and CDR2 SYGVKD. Losses at the gene ends were 2 bases for V and 3 bases for J; bases not matched to a gene: 2. This chain's CDR3 is CAISEASGVYNEQFF. CDR3 coding DNA: TGTGCCATCAGTGAGGCTAGCGGGGTCTACAATGAGCAGTTCTTC.

The rearrangement joins TRBV4-3 to TRBJ2-3; the match to TRBD2 covers 10 bases. The germline V gene encodes CDR1 LGHNA and CDR2 YSLEER. The CDR3 has 16 amino acids. Trimming removed 0 bases from V and 6 bases from J; junction bases left unmatched: 6. This CDR3 is CASSQDVAGGLDTQYF. The CDR3 DNA is TGCGCCAGCAGCCAAGATGTAGCGGGGGGACTTGATACGCAGTATTTT.